What follows is one T cell receptor beta chain and its context. Its antigen is not known. A much larger clonotype is one base distant, so this may be a read error. Germline V gene data show CDR1 as SGHDT and CDR2 as YYEEEE. CDR3 length: 16 amino acids. Unmatched junction bases numbered 10, after V lost 6 bases and J lost 2 bases. The data stem from a study of T-cell memory formation after mild COVID-19. Overall study findings and caveats: Second-wave clones reaching peak frequency on day 37 lacked confirmed SARS-CoV-2 specificity.

TCR alpha and TCR beta cDNA libraries carrying sample barcodes and UMIs were produced by 5'RACE using constant-segment primers. TCRdb redid the calling of the 5' RACE reads with MiXCR, one entry per CDR3 protein. The profile shows approximately 260,000 distinct CDR3 sequences, 16% of them singletons. The chain is built from TRBV5-6 and TRBJ2-3; 9 nucleotides align to TRBD2. The sample consisted of PBMCs or a T cell subset sorted from them (not recorded which). This sequence originates from a man aged 18 to 29 who had mild COVID-19 (a few samples of this study predate the infection). Cell type and time point are not known. Here the CDR3 DNA reads TGTGCCAGCACCCTGGGGGAGCGGGGGGACACAGATACGCAGTATTTT. Translating it yields CASTLGERGDTDTQYF. The full variable domain, completed using reference TRBV5-6 and TRBJ2-3, is DAGVTQSPTHLIKTRGQQVTLRCSPKSGHDTVSWYQQALGQGPQFIFQYYEEEERQRGNFPDRFSGHQFPNYSSELNVNALLLGDSALYLCASTLGERGDTDTQYFGPGTRLTVL.